A single sample is the source of the 26 T cell receptor beta chains below, sequenced in a study of cytomegalovirus exposure and HLA in healthy donors. The PCR had 60 Vbeta and 13 Jbeta primers. Measured with immunoSEQ multiplex PCR; TCRdb has only the in-frame clones, and not every one. The profile shows some 270,000 clones, roughly 80% of them singletons. The specimen sequenced was PBMCs. These receptors all stem from a girl aged 2 to 9 in good health and CMV-seronegative.

This clone was picked up a small number of times. V and J are TRBV6-5 and TRBJ2-5; 8 nucleotides agree with TRBD1. The closer fit of TRBJ2-7 to the DNA end suggests the J call may be wrong. Per the germline V gene, CDR1 is MNHEY and CDR2 is SVGAGI. This CDR3 has 15 residues. CDR3 in amino acids: CASSLVGTGVYEQYF. The CDR3 DNA reads TGTGCCAGCAGTTTGGTGGGGACAGGTGTCTACGAGCAGTACTTC.

V usage is TRBV10-2 and J usage is TRBJ2-1, with D tentatively TRBD2 (5 bases). This CDR3 is built from 15 residues. Trimming removed 5 bases at V and 4 bases at J, with 15 bases between. CDR1 is WSHSY, CDR2 SAAADI, per germline. CDR3 in DNA: TGCGCCAGCAGTTTACCCGGAGGCCTATACAATGAGCAGTTCTTC. As protein: CASSLPGGLYNEQFF.

The genes are TRBV7-9 and TRBJ1-2, with D tentatively TRBD1 (6 bases). Germline loops: CDR1 SEHNR, CDR2 FQNEAQ (reference sequence). The germline V and J ends were trimmed by 8 bases and 5 bases, with 21 bases remaining between them. The CDR3 extends over 15 amino acids. The CDR3 is CASGPQPGETYGYTF. The DNA for the CDR3 is TGTGCCAGCGGGCCTCAACCAGGGGAGACTTATGGCTACACCTTC.

The chain recombines TRBV27 with TRBJ1-4; D may be TRBD1 (6 bases). With 2 bases removed from V and 4 bases from J, the gap between germline ends came to 11 bases. Germline CDR1 and CDR2: MNHEY and SMNVEV (reference sequence). This CDR3 comprises 15 residues. CDR3 DNA sequence: TGTGCCAGCAGTTTAATAGGGACACGTAATGAAAAACTGTTTTTT. This gives the protein CASSLIGTRNEKLFF.

This chain connects TRBV6-5 to TRBJ1-5; D is uncertain. V gave up 0 bases and J gave up 2 bases, with 8 bases separating them. The germline CDR1 and CDR2 sequences are MNHEY and SVGAGI. The CDR3 covers 15 residues. CDR3 sequence reads: CASSYSKIGNQPQHF. CDR3 DNA: TGTGCCAGCAGTTACTCGAAGATAGGCAATCAGCCCCAGCATTTT.

This clone was observed a single time. V is TRBV7-3 and J is TRBJ2-2, with a possible D match to TRBD2 (6 bases). Trimming stripped 5 bases from V and 6 bases from J, with 16 bases between. The CDR3 length is 15 residues. Germline V gene sequence: CDR1 SGHTA, CDR2 FQGTGA. The CDR3 region is CASSPGGSVPGELFF. The DNA of the CDR3 is TGTGCCAGCAGCCCCGGGGGTAGCGTCCCCGGGGAGCTGTTTTTT.

A note on this clone: The sample holds other DNA sequences that translate to the same CDR3. The chain uses TRBV5-1 and TRBJ2-3; 7 nucleotides align to TRBD1. The CDR3 loop spans 14 amino acids. Germline CDR1 is SGHRS and CDR2 is YFSETQ. V gave up 5 bases and J gave up 0 bases; unmatched junction bases: 3. In nucleotides, the CDR3 is TGCGCCAGCAGTCTGGGACAGAGCACAGATACGCAGTATTTT. This codes for CASSLGQSTDTQYF. Full variable domain (missing parts from reference TRBV5-1 and TRBJ2-3): KAGVTQTPRYLIKTRGQQVTLSCSPISGHRSVSWYQQTPGQGLQFLFEYFSETQRNKGNFPGRFSGRQFSNSRSEMNVSTLELGDSALYLCASSLGQSTDTQYFGPGTRLTVL.

This clone has only one observation. The CDR3: CASTKDSPDSPLHF. The CDR3 bases are TGTGCCAGTACCAAGGACTCCCCGGATTCACCCCTCCACTTT. The chain joins TRBV19 to TRBJ1-6, with D hard to call. The V end was cut by 7 bases, the J end by 8 bases, with 15 bases between. Germline V gene sequence: CDR1 LNHDA, CDR2 SQIVND (reference sequence). This CDR3 spans 14 amino acids.

The chain employs TRBV6-5 and TRBJ2-5; perhaps TRBD2 as D (6 bases). The CDR3 extends over 15 amino acids. Germline V gives CDR1 MNHEY, CDR2 SVGAGI. V lost 0 bases, J lost 9 bases, and 17 bases lay in between. CDR3 bases: TGTGCCAGCAGTTACTCGGACGGGGGAGACCAGGCCCAGTACTTC. Its protein product is CASSYSDGGDQAQYF.

The gene calls are TRBV5-1 and TRBJ2-5; 10 bases are shared with TRBD2. The V gene end was trimmed by 3 bases and the J gene end by 7 bases; junction bases not matched to a gene: 6. Germline values: CDR1 SGHRS, CDR2 YFSETQ. The CDR3 sequence is 14 residues long. This chain's CDR3 is CASSSSGGPWTQYF. The CDR3, as DNA: TGCGCCAGCAGCTCTAGCGGGGGCCCTTGGACCCAGTACTTC.

The V gene is TRBV4-1, the J gene TRBJ2-5, with 12 bases that match TRBD2. CDR1 and CDR2 from the germline V gene are MGHRA and YSYEKL. The J segment lost 7 bases and the V segment lost 4 bases, leaving 7 bases of the junction unmatched. CDR3 size: 15 residues. CDR3 protein: CASSPRLAGVSTQYF. The CDR3 DNA reads TGCGCCAGCAGCCCAAGACTAGCGGGAGTCTCGACCCAGTACTTC.

The chain joins TRBV9 to TRBJ1-6; 8 bases fit TRBD1. This CDR3 region has 16 residues. V was clipped by 2 bases and J by 6 bases; unmatched bases: 7. Germline V gives CDR1 SGDLS, CDR2 YYNGEE. The CDR3 loop reads CASSVSDRGLNSPLHF. As DNA, the CDR3 is TGTGCCAGCAGCGTCTCCGACAGGGGACTTAATTCACCCCTCCACTTT.

This clone was seen a single time. The V and J genes are TRBV5-1 and TRBJ1-1, with TRBD1 matching 9 bases. The CDR3 extends over 15 amino acids. Trimming removed 4 bases from V and 5 bases from J; junction bases left unmatched: 9. The V gene's germline CDR1 is SGHRS and CDR2 YFSETQ. CDR3 sequence: CASSPLDRGVTEAFF. CDR3 bases: TGCGCCAGCAGCCCCCTGGACAGGGGAGTAACTGAAGCTTTCTTT. The full variable domain, in which reference TRBV5-1 and TRBJ1-1 provide the parts outside the CDR3, is KAGVTQTPRYLIKTRGQQVTLSCSPISGHRSVSWYQQTPGQGLQFLFEYFSETQRNKGNFPGRFSGRQFSNSRSEMNVSTLELGDSALYLCASSPLDRGVTEAFFGQGTRLTVV.

The rearrangement joins TRBV7-9 to TRBJ1-1; no definite D call. The CDR3 runs 15 residues. With 1 base removed from V and 2 bases from J, the gap between germline ends came to 11 bases. Germline CDR1 is SEHNR and CDR2 is FQNEAQ (reference sequence). The CDR3 reads CASSLGSSGNTEAFF. The CDR3 DNA follows: TGTGCCAGCAGCTTAGGTTCGTCGGGTAACACTGAAGCTTTCTTT.

This clone was picked up a small number of times. This chain links TRBV6-5 with TRBJ1-1; D remains ambiguous. The V and J ends lost 6 bases and 1 base respectively, with 12 bases between them. This CDR3 is 14 amino acids long. Germline V CDR1 and CDR2: MNHEY, SVGAGI. The CDR3 here is CASSVRFPNTEAFF. Here the CDR3 DNA reads TGTGCCAGCAGCGTCAGGTTCCCGAACACTGAAGCTTTCTTT.

The V and J genes are TRBV5-4 and TRBJ2-1; TRBD1 might be the D (7 bases). The CDR3 totals 14 residues. V lost 9 bases, J lost 6 bases, and 19 bases lay in between. Germline CDR1 is SGHNT and CDR2 is YYREEE (reference sequence). The CDR3 region has the DNA TGTGCCACCTCGGAGGGGGCCGGTTTCAATGAGCAGTTCTTC. Its translation is CATSEGAGFNEQFF.

The chain is built from TRBV19 and TRBJ1-5, with TRBD1 as a possible D gene (6 bases). Per the germline V gene, CDR1 is LNHDA and CDR2 is SQIVND (reference sequence). The CDR3 runs to 17 residues. Trimming took off 4 bases at V and 6 bases at J, with 22 bases between the two ends. CDR3 residues: CASSSPRGALVGQPQHF. The CDR3 nucleotides are TGTGCCAGTAGTAGCCCCCGGGGGGCCCTAGTTGGTCAGCCCCAGCATTTT.

The gene calls are TRBV30 and TRBJ1-5, with a possible D match to TRBD1 (5 bases). Trimming took 1 base from V and 5 from J, leaving 21 bases between them. The germline V gene encodes CDR1 GTSNPN and CDR2 SVGIG (reference sequence). This CDR3 comprises 17 residues. CDR3 in amino acids: CAWSGGGGGRDHQPQHF. CDR3 nucleotides: TGTGCCTGGAGTGGGGGGGGTGGAGGGCGAGATCATCAGCCCCAGCATTTT.

This sequence joins TRBV29-1 and TRBJ2-3; 7 bases fit TRBD1. Germline-derived CDR1 and CDR2 are SQVTM and ANQGSEA. CDR3 size: 12 residues. V trimming: 7 bases; J trimming: 0 bases; junction bases outside the gene matches: 1. In DNA, the CDR3 is TGCAGCGGACAGGGTAGCACAGATACGCAGTATTTT. The encoded protein is CSGQGSTDTQYF.

This chain links TRBV28 with TRBJ2-7; weak D call: TRBD1 (6 bases). Germline loops: CDR1 MDHEN, CDR2 SYDVKM. This CDR3 contains 14 residues. Deletions cut 5 bases from V and 6 bases from J, with 17 bases between. CDR3: CASSTHRVMAEQYF. Here the CDR3 DNA reads TGTGCCAGCAGTACACACAGGGTAATGGCCGAGCAGTACTTC.

The chain links TRBV28 to TRBJ2-4, with 12 bases that match TRBD2. CDR1 and CDR2 from the germline V gene are MDHEN and SYDVKM. Germline trimming cut 5 bases from V and 0 bases from J; bases unmatched to any gene: 14. The CDR3 runs 20 residues. As DNA, the CDR3 is TGTGCCAGCAGTCCCTCCCGACTAGCGGGGGCCGAACTAGCCAAAAACATTCAGTACTTC. Protein product: CASSPSRLAGAELAKNIQYF.

This rearrangement joins TRBV27 to TRBJ2-5; 9 bases line up with TRBD1. The germline V gene has CDR1 MNHEY and CDR2 SMNVEV (reference sequence). V was pared by 5 bases and J by 4 bases, with 20 bases of the junction left unmatched. The CDR3 length is 19 residues. The CDR3 sequence is CASSRFLTMSGTGRETQYF. The CDR3, as DNA: TGTGCCAGCAGTCGCTTCTTGACGATGTCCGGGACAGGGCGAGAGACCCAGTACTTC.

The CDR3 DNA reads as TGTGCCAGCAGTGCCGACGGGACGGACAGCTATGGCTACACCTTC. Amino acids: CASSADGTDSYGYTF. The V and J genes are TRBV6-1 and TRBJ1-2; D perhaps matches TRBD1 (6 bases). The CDR3 contains 15 residues. Germline loops: CDR1 MNHNS, CDR2 SASEGT. V lost 4 bases and J lost 4, with 16 bases in between.

This clone occurred a few times. This chain connects TRBV28 to TRBJ2-3; no reliable D call. The V end lost 7 bases, the J end lost 0 bases, and 20 bases lay between the germline ends. Germline loops: CDR1 MDHEN, CDR2 SYDVKM. The CDR3 consists of 17 residues. The CDR3 coding sequence is TGTGCCAGCATAACCCCTCGGGTGGAAACTAGCACAGATACGCAGTATTTT. Amino acids: CASITPRVETSTDTQYF.

Comment on this clone: The germline gene is not matched at one end of the junction; a read error may be the cause. The genes are TRBV5-4 and TRBJ1-4, with a weak D call TRBD1 (6 bases). Germline-derived CDR1 and CDR2 are SGHNT and YYREEE (reference sequence). The CDR3 runs 12 residues. The CDR3 loop is CASSALGGPEGF. The CDR3 region has the DNA TGTGCCAGCAGCGCCTTGGGGGGGCCCGAGGGCTTT.

V and J are TRBV5-5 and TRBJ1-4; the D gene is possibly TRBD1 (5 bases). The germline V gene encodes CDR1 SGHKS and CDR2 YYEKEE (reference sequence). Trimming took 4 bases from V and 8 from J, leaving 18 bases between them. The CDR3 is 15 amino acids. The CDR3 bases are TGTGCCAGCAGCCCCCGGAGGGGCGACGGGGAAAAACTGTTTTTT. Protein product: CASSPRRGDGEKLFF.